The present T cell receptor beta chain was sequenced within a study of blood T cells in healthy people across ages (dated by TCRdb to the mid-2010s). For context, the study as a whole: In model experiments, template switching captured about one uniquely barcoded TCR beta cDNA molecule for every two T cells. Age-related changes in TCR beta repertoire diversity were measured in the study by deep sequencing normalized with unique cDNA molecular identifiers. Donors of different ages were randomly distributed across sequencing lanes to avoid experimental bias. The donors were divided into four age groups: young (average roughly 15 years), middle-aged (about 39), aged (approximately 62) and long-lived (82). For two donors (one aged 18 to 29 and one aged 80 or older), the study analyzed two additional independent replicas of 1 million unique cDNA reads from the same blood draw. The full study reports these points: Since profiling was done on bulk unsorted PBMCs, naive and antigen-experienced compartments could not be conclusively compared. Estimates of total diversity based on one million sequenced T cells were regarded as lower bounds and as underestimates. Donor CMV infection status was unknown, potentially confounding age-related changes in expanded clonotypes. The long-lived group showed more naive CD4+ T cells, fewer expanded clones and increased TCR diversity than the aged group, suggesting age selection. There was a strong correlation between observed TCR beta diversity and the percentage of naive T cells measured by flow cytometry. Observed TCR beta diversity per million T cells fell roughly linearly with age, and a significant reduction was already apparent by age around 40.

Library method: 5' RACE. This sample was sequenced with an Illumina HiSeq 2500. The second PCR ran for roughly 7 to 12 cycles and used a J-beta primer mix along with a sample-barcoded 5' primer. Each TCR beta cDNA molecule received a unique molecular identifier from a template-switch 5' adaptor carrying 12 random nucleotides. Each sample yielded at least 3 million CDR3-containing paired-end reads. All of the RNA was converted into first-strand cDNA using the Mint cDNA synthesis kit, with a TRBC-specific oligonucleotide serving as the primer. After uracil-DNA glycosylase treatment, a first 18-cycle PCR used universal primers M1SS and BC2_uni_R on all cDNA. Processing in the source paper ran as follows. For normalization, 1 million high-quality reads were randomly selected from each sample, with every read carrying a distinct molecular identifier. Reads with shared molecular identifiers were discarded instead of being binned into consensus sequences. MiTCR, with a Q25 quality threshold and the strictest error-elimination algorithm, was used for CDR3 identification, clonotype clustering and error correction. A nonparametric unseen species model with Euler transformation was used to estimate lower-bound total TCR beta diversity. The public reads were quality trimmed at Q25 with fastp and then assembled into clones with MiXCR by TCRdb, keeping productive beta chains. One record per CDR3 amino acid sequence lists the most common genes and DNA. The V and J calls here are based on TCRdb, not the publication. This sample is represented by around 1.5 million distinct CDR3 sequences; about 31% of them were singletons. The ten largest clones add up to 11% of the sample.

Donors were 35 to 40 systemically healthy Caucasian individuals from Russia aged roughly 6 to 100 years. About 10 milliliters of peripheral blood were drawn from each donor into EDTA-treated Vacutainer tubes. Ficoll-Paque density-gradient centrifugation was used to isolate PBMCs, with at least 6 million obtained per sample. Trizol reagent was used to extract total RNA from PBMCs, with at least 5 micrograms per sample. For every donor, flow cytometry on a PBMC aliquot measured the percentage of naive CD45RAhigh/CD27high T cells. CDR3 length: 12 amino acids, cysteine to phenylalanine. The DNA shown is the 36-base CDR3, in frame from base 1. CDR1 and CDR2, looked up from the germline V gene (reference sequence), are DFQATT and SNEGSKA. The trim is 3 bases for V and 9 bases for J, with a gap of 14 bases between the germline ends. This clonotype has only a few counts. Which antigen it targets is not known. The record has no base qualities; no much larger clone is one base away.

Sequenced material: blood. The chain employs TRBV20-1 and TRBJ1-2; tentative D gene TRBD1, with 5 bases matching. The TCR originated in a woman aged 25 to 39 in good health. The CDR3: CSARAGRSSYTF. The DNA sequence is TGCAGTGCTAGGGCAGGGCGTTCGAGCTACACCTTC.